This TCR beta chain was identified in a study of T cell changes during pregnancy in multiple sclerosis. Only in-frame clones appear in the TCRdb table, and some are missing; sequencing was by immunoSEQ multiplex PCR. The profile shows about 48,000 clones, about nine tenths of them singletons. V lost 4 bases to trimming and J lost 10 bases, with 17 bases between them. CDR1 and CDR2 (germline): KGHSH, LQKENI. The CDR3 is 14 amino acids. The sequences come from CD4+ T cells from peripheral blood mononuclear cells, collected in the second trimester of pregnancy. The receptor was isolated from a female donor with multiple sclerosis, enrolled in a pregnancy study. V is TRBV18 and J is TRBJ2-1, with a tentative D call TRBD2 (6 bases). The CDR3 spells CASSQTPGVEEQFF. The CDR3 nucleotides read TGTGCCAGCTCACAAACACCGGGAGTGGAGGAGCAGTTCTTC.